This record covers a single T cell receptor (beta chain). This CDR3 is 13 amino acids long. CDR1 and CDR2 from the germline V gene are SGDLS and YYNGEE. V shed 1 base and J shed 0 bases, with 4 bases lying between them. These data belong to a study of T cell clones after liver transplantation. TCRdb keeps only in-frame clones here, not all; method: immunoSEQ multiplex PCR. The sample records roughly 57,000 clones, 71% being singletons. The TCR sequence derives from a human donor who received a liver transplant. The sequencing here drew on CD4+ T cells from blood, taken before liver transplant. The gene calls are TRBV9 and TRBJ1-1; D ambiguous. The CDR3 here is CASSVQVNTEAFF. CDR3 nucleotide sequence: TGTGCCAGCAGCGTACAGGTGAACACTGAAGCTTTCTTT.